The 13 T cell receptor beta chains below come from one sample, sequenced in a study of shared clonotypes between healthy human individuals. Assay: immunoSEQ multiplex PCR; the TCRdb copy retains only in-frame clones and omits some. The sample lists some 1 million clones; 65% to 80% were seen once. Sequenced sample: memory CD4+ T cells sorted from blood. The subset denotes: CD45RA-negative fraction. The receptors originated from a man aged 18 to 30 in good health.

The rearrangement links TRBV6-6 to TRBJ1-4; 8 bases are a match to TRBD1. The length of the CDR3 is 15 residues. Germline CDR1 MNHNY, CDR2 SVGAGI (reference sequence). V trimming: 7 bases; J trimming: 8 bases; junction bases outside the gene matches: 12. The CDR3 here is CASTSLTGGGEKLFF. DNA for the CDR3: TGTGCCAGCACTAGCCTTACAGGGGGAGGCGAAAAACTGTTTTTT.

This chain links TRBV7-2 with TRBJ2-7; TRBD2 is a possible D gene (5 bases). V was trimmed by 3 bases and J by 0 bases, leaving 18 bases between them. The germline gives CDR1 SGHTA, CDR2 FQGNSA. The CDR3 covers 17 residues. CDR3: CASSFGRVGSRSYEQYF. CDR3 coding DNA: TGTGCCAGCAGCTTCGGGCGGGTGGGAAGCCGCTCCTACGAGCAGTACTTC.

The rearrangement uses TRBV10-3 and TRBJ1-3; a possible D gene is TRBD1 (5 bases). CDR1 ENHRY and CDR2 SYGVKD come from the germline V gene. Trimming removed 3 bases from V and 3 bases from J, with 9 bases in between. The CDR3 length is 14 residues. CDR3 amino acids: CAISERDLGNTIYF. In nucleotides, the CDR3 is TGTGCCATCAGTGAACGGGACCTTGGAAACACCATATATTTT.

The chain recombines TRBV30 with TRBJ1-4; perhaps TRBD1 as D (6 bases). V was shortened by 4 bases and J by 8 bases, with 11 bases between the two germline ends. Germline-derived CDR1 and CDR2 are GTSNPN and SVGIG (reference sequence). The CDR3 totals 12 residues. The CDR3 coding sequence is TGTGCCTGGACCGGGGGCGCGGAAAAACTGTTTTTT. As protein: CAWTGGAEKLFF.

V and J are TRBV2 and TRBJ1-1; the D is unclear. CDR1 SNHLY and CDR2 FYNNEI come from the germline V gene. V was pared by 3 bases and J by 1 base, with 12 bases between. The CDR3 loop spans 15 amino acids. Written as DNA, the CDR3 is TGTGCCAGCAGTGACACGGTAGCCACGAACACTGAAGCTTTCTTT. Translated: CASSDTVATNTEAFF.

This clone occurred once. This rearrangement joins TRBV29-1 to TRBJ1-3, with D possibly being TRBD1 (5 bases). CDR3 length: 15 amino acids. The germline V gene has CDR1 SQVTM and CDR2 ANQGSEA. Between the trimmed V and J ends, which lost 4 bases and 0 bases, there was a span of 13 bases. CDR3 in amino acids: CSVVAGTNSGNTIYF. The CDR3 DNA reads TGCAGCGTTGTAGCAGGGACCAACTCTGGAAACACCATATATTTT.

The chain couples TRBV10-3 to TRBJ2-1; 7 bases fit TRBD1. In germline, CDR1 is ENHRY, CDR2 SYGVKD. This CDR3 contains 14 residues. V shed 5 bases, J shed 6 bases, and the junction held 7 bases outside the gene matches. In DNA, the CDR3 is TGTGCCATCAGTAAGACAGGGCGCGTCAATGAGCAGTTCTTC. It yields the protein CAISKTGRVNEQFF.

The chain employs TRBV10-3 and TRBJ2-2, with a possible D match to TRBD2 (6 bases). V lost 2 bases, J lost 6 bases, and 16 bases lay in between. Per germline, CDR1 ENHRY and CDR2 SYGVKD. CDR3 length: 16 amino acids. The CDR3 loop reads CAISERQGGGAGELFF. The DNA of the CDR3 is TGTGCCATCAGTGAGCGGCAGGGAGGAGGGGCCGGGGAGCTGTTTTTT.

This clone was recorded only once. V gene TRBV30 combines with J gene TRBJ2-2; unclear D gene. CDR3 length equals 12 residues. The germline V gene has CDR1 GTSNPN and CDR2 SVGIG (reference sequence). Trimming took off 5 bases at V and 6 bases at J, with 10 bases between the two ends. The CDR3 region has the DNA TGTGCCTGGCGCCAGATCGCCGGGGAGCTGTTTTTT. This sequence encodes CAWRQIAGELFF.

The chain employs TRBV21-1 and TRBJ2-7; TRBD1 is taken as the D call from the table, unchecked against the DNA. TRBV21-1 is tagged as a pseudogene. This CDR3 spans 13 amino acids. CDR3 nucleotide sequence: TGTGCCAGCAGCCCCCAAAAGGGGTACGAGCAGTACTTC. This gives the protein CASSPQKGYEQYF.

The sample holds one count of this clone. V usage is TRBV2 and J usage is TRBJ2-3; the D is unclear. CDR1 and CDR2 (germline): SNHLY, FYNNEI. The length of the CDR3 is 15 residues. V was trimmed by 7 bases and J by 7 bases, leaving 21 bases between them. This chain's CDR3 is CASTQMTGPQNTQYF. CDR3 DNA: TGTGCCAGCACTCAAATGACCGGGCCCCAGAATACGCAGTATTTT.

The chain carries TRBV27 and TRBJ2-4; no reliable D call. The CDR3 consists of 21 residues. From germline, CDR1 is MNHEY and CDR2 SMNVEV (reference sequence). The germline V and J ends were trimmed by 8 bases and 0 bases, with 32 bases remaining between them. The CDR3 here is CASEFKPRAPHGPVAKNIQYF. CDR3 DNA: TGTGCCAGCGAGTTTAAACCCCGGGCTCCCCATGGACCGGTAGCCAAAAACATTCAGTACTTC.

The gene calls are TRBV18 and TRBJ2-5; 10 nucleotides agree with TRBD2. V was clipped by 2 bases and J by 4 bases; unmatched bases: 1. Germline CDR1 and CDR2: KGHSH and LQKENI. This CDR3 has 14 amino acids. CDR3 bases: TGTGCCAGCTCACCAACTAGCGGGGCAGAGACCCAGTACTTC. Amino acid sequence: CASSPTSGAETQYF. Full variable domain (rest looked up from reference TRBV18 and TRBJ2-5): NAGVMQNPRHLVRRRGQEARLRCSPMKGHSHVYWYRQLPEEGLKFMVYLQKENIIDESGMPKERFSAEFPKEGPSILRIQQVVRGDSAAYFCASSPTSGAETQYFGPGTRLLVL.